Listed below are T cell receptor beta chains from one sample, sequenced in a study of blood T cell repertoires in COVID-19. Repertoires were generated with immunoSEQ multiplex PCR, while TCRdb's copy carries only in-frame clones and drops some. This repertoire shows about 16,000 clones, roughly nine tenths found once; its top ten account for 30% to 35%. The sample was peripheral blood. The origin of the receptors is a woman of 80 years or more with COVID-19, enrolled during active disease. Each CDR3 is given with its conserved first and last residue. D genes are given only for firm matches. Size is stated for part of the rows, as once, few or many counts, or as a class when the clone is expanded.

V	size	J	D	CDR3	DNA
TRBV2	NA	TRBJ2-1	TRBD1	CASSLTGTGIKVRNEQFF	TGTGCCAGCAGTTTAACCGGGACAGGAATAAAGGTTCGGAATGAGCAGTTCTTC
TRBV14	once	TRBJ1-1	NA	CASSQQGNTEAFF	TGTGCCAGCAGCCAGCAGGGGAACACTGAAGCTTTCTTT
TRBV27	NA	TRBJ2-7	TRBD1	CASSWTGQGYEQYF	TGTGCCAGCAGCTGGACGGGACAGGGCTACGAGCAGTACTTC
TRBV5-6	NA	TRBJ2-7	TRBD1	CASSRGQGMRYEQYF	TGTGCCAGCAGCCGGGGACAGGGAATGAGGTACGAGCAGTACTTC
TRBV7-2	NA	TRBJ2-7	NA	CASSPQGQVGEQYF	TGTGCCAGCAGCCCCCAGGGGCAGGTGGGTGAGCAGTACTTC
TRBV7-2	NA	TRBJ1-1	NA	CASRYQGTEAFF	TGTGCCAGCAGATATCAGGGCACTGAAGCTTTCTTT
TRBV15	NA	TRBJ2-6	NA	CATSRDTNSGANVLTF	TGTGCCACCAGCAGAGATACTAACTCTGGGGCCAACGTCCTGACTTTC
TRBV5-6	few	TRBJ1-5	NA	CASSLGQVRGNQPQHF	TGTGCCAGCAGCTTGGGACAGGTTCGAGGCAATCAGCCCCAGCATTTT
TRBV6-5	few	TRBJ2-1	NA	CASSYGLEGEQFF	TGTGCCAGCAGTTACGGTCTAGAAGGCGAGCAGTTCTTC
TRBV20-1	NA	TRBJ1-2	NA	CSASVQENYGYTF	TGCAGTGCTAGTGTACAGGAAAACTATGGCTACACCTTC
TRBV5-4	NA	TRBJ2-3	NA	CASSLGGRDTQYF	TGTGCCAGCAGCTTGGGCGGAAGAGATACGCAGTATTTT
TRBV28	NA	TRBJ2-5	TRBD2	CASSWTSGRVETQYF	TGTGCCAGCAGTTGGACTAGCGGGAGGGTAGAGACCCAGTACTTC
TRBV10-3	NA	TRBJ2-3	NA	CAIKGGVSTDTQYF	TGTGCCATCAAAGGGGGAGTGAGCACAGATACGCAGTATTTT
TRBV15	NA	TRBJ1-5	NA	CATKGQTSHGNQPQHF	TGTGCCACCAAAGGACAGACAAGCCATGGCAATCAGCCCCAGCATTTT
TRBV5-4	NA	TRBJ1-6	TRBD1	CASSLKSTGHSYNSPLHF	TGTGCCAGCAGCTTGAAGTCGACAGGGCACTCCTATAATTCACCCCTCCACTTT
TRBV28	NA	TRBJ1-5	TRBD1	CASILRTGAGQPQHF	TGTGCCAGCATCCTGCGGACAGGGGCTGGCCAGCCCCAGCATTTT
TRBV19	NA	TRBJ2-2	TRBD2	CASRASGITGELFF	TGTGCCAGTAGAGCTAGCGGAATCACCGGGGAGCTGTTTTTT
TRBV5-1	NA	TRBJ1-2	NA	CASSVSQGYGYTF	TGCGCCAGCAGCGTCTCCCAGGGATATGGCTACACCTTC
TRBV18	NA	TRBJ2-3	TRBD1	CASSPVGTGVGDTQYF	TGTGCCAGCTCACCAGTTGGGACAGGGGTAGGAGATACGCAGTATTTT
TRBV5-6	NA	TRBJ1-1	TRBD1	CASNAGGWTEAFF	TGTGCCAGCAACGCAGGGGGCTGGACTGAAGCTTTCTTT
TRBV4-1	NA	TRBJ2-7	TRBD2	CASSQQAGGPGEQYF	TGCGCCAGCAGCCAACAAGCGGGAGGGCCTGGGGAGCAGTACTTC
TRBV5-4	NA	TRBJ2-2	NA	CASSLWQGSHGELFF	TGTGCCAGCAGCTTGTGGCAGGGGAGTCACGGGGAGCTGTTTTTT
TRBV4-3	NA	TRBJ2-3	TRBD1	CASSQQGAPSTDTQYF	TGCGCCAGCAGCCAACAGGGGGCCCCGAGCACAGATACGCAGTATTTT
TRBV24-1	NA	TRBJ2-7	NA	CATSDLDSYEQYF	TGTGCCACCAGTGATCTCGACAGCTACGAGCAGTACTTC
TRBV9	NA	TRBJ1-5	NA	CASSVGAGSEPQHF	TGTGCCAGCAGCGTAGGGGCAGGGTCGGAGCCCCAGCATTTT
TRBV19	NA	TRBJ1-5	NA	CASSTPLGGSRQPQHF	TGTGCCAGTAGTACCCCTCTAGGTGGGTCGAGGCAGCCCCAGCATTTT
TRBV4-3	once	TRBJ1-4	NA	CASSQGTGIANEKLFF	TGCGCCAGCAGCCAAGGAACGGGGATTGCTAATGAAAAACTGTTTTTT
TRBV3-1/TRBV3-2	once	TRBJ1-2	NA	CASSQDSGGRVRGYTF	TGTGCCAGCAGCCAAGACTCCGGGGGACGGGTCAGGGGCTACACCTTC
TRBV18	NA	TRBJ2-7	TRBD1	CASSPLSAGGFDEQYF	TGTGCCAGCTCACCACTCTCCGCAGGGGGCTTCGACGAGCAGTACTTC
TRBV6-1	NA	TRBJ2-7	NA	CASSLDRREQYF	TGTGCCAGCAGCCTAGACAGGAGAGAGCAGTACTTC
TRBV7-2	NA	TRBJ1-3	NA	CASSLYQAGLSSGNTIYF	TGTGCCAGCAGCTTATACCAGGCCGGACTCTCCTCTGGAAACACCATATATTTT
TRBV7-2	NA	TRBJ2-2	NA	CASSPRGRGAVGELFF	TGTGCCAGCAGCCCCCGAGGGAGGGGGGCCGTCGGGGAGCTGTTTTTT
TRBV7-8	few	TRBJ2-7	TRBD1	CASSLDRTGLREQYF	TGTGCCAGCAGCTTAGACCGGACAGGCCTCCGGGAGCAGTACTTC
TRBV5-1	NA	TRBJ2-5	TRBD1	CASSLVGQGGETQYF	TGCGCCAGCAGCTTGGTGGGACAGGGCGGAGAGACCCAGTACTTC
TRBV5-1	NA	TRBJ2-2	NA	CASNSEGTGELFF	TGCGCCAGCAACTCGGAGGGGACCGGGGAGCTGTTTTTT
TRBV4-1	NA	TRBJ1-1	NA	CASSQATANTEAFF	TGCGCCAGCAGCCAAGCGACAGCTAACACTGAAGCTTTCTTT
TRBV3-1/TRBV3-2	NA	TRBJ2-3	TRBD2	CASSETSGTTDTQYF	TGTGCCAGCAGCGAAACTAGCGGAACCACAGATACGCAGTATTTT
TRBV13	NA	TRBJ2-7	TRBD2	CASSFLAGGGYEQYF	TGTGCCAGCAGTTTCCTAGCGGGAGGCGGATACGAGCAGTACTTC
TRBV2	NA	TRBJ1-4	TRBD1	CASRWDREREKLFF	TGTGCCAGCCGATGGGACAGGGAAAGGGAAAAACTGTTTTTT
TRBV7-9	NA	TRBJ1-3	NA	CASRSTVTGSGNTIYF	TGTGCCAGCAGATCGACCGTCACAGGGTCTGGAAACACCATATATTTT
TRBV27	NA	TRBJ2-1	TRBD2	CASSSYGREQGGYNEQFF	TGTGCCAGCAGTTCCTACGGGAGAGAGCAGGGAGGGTACAATGAGCAGTTCTTC
TRBV5-1	NA	TRBJ2-5	TRBD2	CASSEGLAGARETQYF	TGCGCCAGCAGCGAGGGACTAGCGGGAGCTAGAGAGACCCAGTACTTC
TRBV7-6	NA	TRBJ2-5	TRBD2	CASSFSGGARETQYF	TGTGCCAGCAGCTTTAGCGGGGGGGCCAGAGAGACCCAGTACTTC
TRBV27	NA	TRBJ2-3	NA	CASSLAPGFSTDTQYF	TGTGCCAGCAGTCTCGCCCCAGGGTTTAGCACAGATACGCAGTATTTT
TRBV7-2	NA	TRBJ2-3	NA	CASSSSTDTQYF	TGTGCCAGCAGCTCTAGCACAGATACGCAGTATTTT
TRBV7-9	NA	TRBJ2-2	NA	CASRKLLGRTHGELFF	TGTGCCAGCAGAAAGCTTCTGGGCAGGACACACGGGGAGCTGTTTTTT
TRBV4-3	NA	TRBJ2-7	NA	CASSPVGGAAYEQYF	TGCGCCAGCAGCCCCGTGGGGGGGGCGGCCTACGAGCAGTACTTC
TRBV5-5	NA	TRBJ1-4	NA	CASSLARGTNEKLFF	TGTGCCAGCAGCTTGGCGCGGGGGACTAATGAAAAACTGTTTTTT
TRBV7-8	NA	TRBJ2-5	TRBD2	CASSPASGGETQYF	TGTGCCAGCAGTCCAGCCAGCGGGGGAGAGACCCAGTACTTC
TRBV27	NA	TRBJ2-7	NA	CASSLGSGYEQYF	TGTGCCAGCAGTTTGGGCAGCGGGTACGAGCAGTACTTC
TRBV6-4	NA	TRBJ2-1	TRBD2	CASSDSGGGAWDEQFF	TGTGCCAGCAGTGACTCAGGCGGGGGGGCGTGGGATGAGCAGTTCTTC
TRBV19	NA	TRBJ1-1	TRBD1	CASSRSRGQNTEAFF	TGTGCCAGTAGTAGGAGTAGGGGGCAGAACACTGAAGCTTTCTTT
TRBV4-3	NA	TRBJ2-1	NA	CASSLNGWSDEQFF	TGCGCCAGCAGCCTCAACGGGTGGTCGGATGAGCAGTTCTTC
TRBV2	few	TRBJ1-1	TRBD1	CASTGGTRTTEAFF	TGTGCCAGCACAGGGGGGACCCGAACGACTGAAGCTTTCTTT
TRBV20-1	few	TRBJ2-5	TRBD2	CSALRGETQYF	TGCAGTGCCCTGCGGGGGGAGACCCAGTACTTC
TRBV18	NA	TRBJ2-1	NA	CASSPLGPGNPYNEQFF	TGTGCCAGCTCACCACTGGGTCCGGGGAACCCCTACAATGAGCAGTTCTTC
TRBV9	few	TRBJ1-2	TRBD1	CASSGTGTGVIYGYTF	TGTGCCAGCAGCGGTACCGGGACAGGGGTAATCTATGGCTACACCTTC